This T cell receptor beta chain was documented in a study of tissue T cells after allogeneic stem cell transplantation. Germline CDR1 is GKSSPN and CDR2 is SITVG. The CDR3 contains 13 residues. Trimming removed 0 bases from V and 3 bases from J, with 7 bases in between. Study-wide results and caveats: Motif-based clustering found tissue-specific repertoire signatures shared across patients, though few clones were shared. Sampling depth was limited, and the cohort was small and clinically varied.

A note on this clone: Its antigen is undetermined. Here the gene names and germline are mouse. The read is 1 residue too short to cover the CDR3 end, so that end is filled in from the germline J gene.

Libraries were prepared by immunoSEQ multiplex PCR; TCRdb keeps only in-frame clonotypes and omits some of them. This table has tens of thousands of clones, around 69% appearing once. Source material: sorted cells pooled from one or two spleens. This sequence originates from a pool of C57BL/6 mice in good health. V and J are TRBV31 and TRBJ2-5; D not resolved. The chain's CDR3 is CAWSLATQDTQYF. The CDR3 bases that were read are TGTGCCTGGAGTCTAGCGACTCAAGACACCCAGTAC.